Described below is a single T cell receptor beta chain sequence and its context. Which antigen it targets is not known. No much larger clonotype is one base removed from it; base qualities were not supplied. The data were obtained in a study of blood T cell repertoires in COVID-19 (dated by TCRdb to between 2020 and 2021). At the level of the whole study: Samples covering the acute and convalescent phases of COVID-19 were provided by collaborators in the United States, Italy and Spain. The prospective study material was composed of cDNA or gDNA derived from T cells, B-cell-depleted T cells, or PBMCs. Subjects who had been exposed to COVID-19, were actively infected with it, or had recovered from it provided the deeply sampled blood TCRbeta repertoires that made up the dataset. The repertoires were made available in a free public database intended to serve as a resource for research on the immune response to SARS-CoV-2. The samples were drawn from the first 160 participants of the ongoing ImmuneRACE study and from 1,254 subjects provided by 6 global collaborators. A de-identified subject ID, COVID-19 status, age in years and sex were almost always included in the sample metadata. Where available, HLA class I and class II types were taken from metadata supplied by the sample provider and were not determined by assay-based typing. What the research found in general, with its limitations: The quantity of clinical and demographic metadata differed by source and by participant and was supplied without curation.

Each collaborating institution followed its own protocols to collect whole blood in K2EDTA tubes. Collaborator samples were shipped for TCRbeta analysis as frozen whole blood, isolated PBMCs, or DNA extracted from either sample type. Taken from the germline V gene, the CDR1 and CDR2 loops are SQVTM and ANQGSEA. CDR3 length: 12 amino acids, cysteine to phenylalanine. Of all the DNA, just the CDR3 is kept, 36 bases in frame from base 1. Ends trimmed: V by 6 bases, J by 2 bases; bases unmatched to a gene: 3. TCRbeta CDR3 regions were amplified from genomic DNA by means of the immunoSEQ Assay, a bias-controlled multiplex PCR. The original methods were these. The number of nucleated cells in each sample was estimated from the amplification of reference gene primers within the assay. To quantify the absolute abundance of each unique TCRbeta CDR3 rearrangement, sequence reads were collapsed and filtered. For each sample, productive Simpson clonality was calculated as the square root of Simpson's diversity index over productive rearrangements. In TCRdb, the immuneACCESS table is reduced to in-frame sequences with V and J assigned. These tables do not hold every clone; where another copy was compared, an unresolved V gene accounts for under half, and the others remain unexplained. Clonal size and the V and J genes are those of that table, whereas D and trimming came from the DNA. The table for this sample lists hundreds of thousands of clones; less than 90% of them were counted only once. 2% to 3% of the sample is held by the ten biggest clonotypes.

This TCR was recovered from a woman between 65 and 79 years old with active or convalescent COVID-19. Material for sequencing was peripheral blood. The chain is made from TRBV29-1 and TRBJ1-2; TRBD1 fits 7 bases in the junction. The CDR3 region has the sequence CSVTRGNYGYTF. The DNA sequence is given as TGCAGCGTGACCAGGGGGAACTATGGCTACACCTTC. Reference TRBV29-1 and TRBJ1-2 genes cover what lies past the CDR3, so the full variable domain is SAVISQKPSRDICQRGTSLTIQCQVDSQVTMMFWYRQQPGQSLTLIATANQGSEATYESGFVIDKFPISRPNLTFSTLTVSNMSPEDSSIYLCSVTRGNYGYTFGSGTRLTVV.